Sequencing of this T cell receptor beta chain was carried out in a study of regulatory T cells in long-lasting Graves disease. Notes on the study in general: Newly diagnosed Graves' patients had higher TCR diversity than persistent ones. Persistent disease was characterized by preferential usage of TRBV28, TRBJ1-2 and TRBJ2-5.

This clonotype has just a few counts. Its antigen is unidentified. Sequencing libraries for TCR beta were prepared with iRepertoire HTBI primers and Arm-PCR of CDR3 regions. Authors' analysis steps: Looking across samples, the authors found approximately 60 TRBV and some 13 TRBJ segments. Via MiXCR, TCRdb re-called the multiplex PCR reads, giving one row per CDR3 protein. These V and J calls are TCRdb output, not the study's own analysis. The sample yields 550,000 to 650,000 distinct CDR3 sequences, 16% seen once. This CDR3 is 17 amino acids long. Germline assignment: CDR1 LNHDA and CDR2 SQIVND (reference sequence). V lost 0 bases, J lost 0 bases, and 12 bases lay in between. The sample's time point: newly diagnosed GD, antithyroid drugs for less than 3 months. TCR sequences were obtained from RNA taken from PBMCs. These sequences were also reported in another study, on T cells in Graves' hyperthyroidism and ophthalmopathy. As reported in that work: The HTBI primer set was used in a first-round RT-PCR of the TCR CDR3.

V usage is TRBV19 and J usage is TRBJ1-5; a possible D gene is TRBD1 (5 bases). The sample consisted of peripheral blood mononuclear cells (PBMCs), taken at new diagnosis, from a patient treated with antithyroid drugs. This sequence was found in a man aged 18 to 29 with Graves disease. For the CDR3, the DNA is TGTGCCAGTAGTATAGATTACACAGGCTATAGCAATCAGCCCCAGCATTTT. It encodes CASSIDYTGYSNQPQHF. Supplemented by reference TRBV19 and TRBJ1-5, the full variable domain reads DGGITQSPKYLFRKEGQNVTLSCEQNLNHDAMYWYRQDPGQGLRLIYYSQIVNDFQKGDIAEGYSVSREKKESFPLTVTSAQKNPTAFYLCASSIDYTGYSNQPQHFGDGTRLSIL.